This TCR beta chain was documented in a study of OX40 agonist ivuxolimab in advanced cancers. Study findings and constraints: Relatively little clonal expansion, among the lowest observed, appeared in partial responders at 0.1-3.0 mg/kg. Expanded clones were, on average, more numerous in CD8+ T cells than in CD4+. At 0.1 to 3.0 mg/kg, CD4+ and CD8+ blood T cells expanded clonally by week 6.

Remarks on this clone: The antigen is unknown.

Only in-frame clones appear in the TCRdb table, and some are missing; sequencing was by immunoSEQ multiplex PCR. Counted here are 72,000 or so clones, over 70% occurring once; the ten biggest clones make up about 5%. Any history of autoimmune disease or systemic immunosuppression disqualified patients. The J segment lost 1 base and the V segment lost 0 bases, leaving 3 bases of the junction unmatched. This CDR3 spans 16 amino acids. From germline, CDR1 is MGHRA and CDR2 YSYEKL. The input for sequencing was CD4+ or CD8+ T cells sorted from blood, taken in a trial of the OX40 agonist ivuxolimab. The TCR was taken from an adult with an advanced solid tumor such as melanoma, head and neck, liver or kidney cancer. The chain employs TRBV4-1 and TRBJ2-1, with 7 nucleotides matching TRBD2. As DNA, the CDR3 is TGCGCCAGCAGCCAAGAGTGGACTAGTTCCTACAATGAGCAGTTCTTC. Translated: CASSQEWTSSYNEQFF.